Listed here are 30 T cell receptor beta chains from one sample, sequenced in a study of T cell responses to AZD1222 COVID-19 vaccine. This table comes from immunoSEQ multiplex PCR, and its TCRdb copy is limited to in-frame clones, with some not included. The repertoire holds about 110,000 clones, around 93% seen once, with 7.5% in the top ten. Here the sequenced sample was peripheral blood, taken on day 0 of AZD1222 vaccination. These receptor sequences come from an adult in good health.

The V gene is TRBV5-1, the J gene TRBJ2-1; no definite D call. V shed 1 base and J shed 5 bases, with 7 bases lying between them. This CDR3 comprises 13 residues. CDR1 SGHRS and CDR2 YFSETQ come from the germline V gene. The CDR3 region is CASSLNTNNEQFF. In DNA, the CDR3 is TGCGCCAGCAGCTTGAACACCAACAATGAGCAGTTCTTC.

CDR3 protein: CASSQVGNGGGYTF. The CDR3, as DNA: TGTGCCAGCAGTCAGGTCGGAAACGGTGGTGGCTACACCTTC. The chain carries TRBV6-5 and TRBJ1-2; no clear D gene. V dropped 5 bases and J dropped 7 bases, with 17 bases sitting between them. The CDR3 sequence is 14 residues long. Per germline, CDR1 MNHEY and CDR2 SVGAGI.

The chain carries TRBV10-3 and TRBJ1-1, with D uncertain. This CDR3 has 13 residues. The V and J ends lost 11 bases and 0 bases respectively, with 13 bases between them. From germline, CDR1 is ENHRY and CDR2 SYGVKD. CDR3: CAVRSTLNTEAFF. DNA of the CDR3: TGTGCCGTCCGTAGCACCCTGAACACTGAAGCTTTCTTT.

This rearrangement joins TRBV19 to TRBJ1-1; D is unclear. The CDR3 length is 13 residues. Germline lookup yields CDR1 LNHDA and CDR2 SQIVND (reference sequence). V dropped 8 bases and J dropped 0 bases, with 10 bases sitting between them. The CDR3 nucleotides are TGTGCCAGTTTACGACGGATGAACACTGAAGCTTTCTTT. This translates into CASLRRMNTEAFF.

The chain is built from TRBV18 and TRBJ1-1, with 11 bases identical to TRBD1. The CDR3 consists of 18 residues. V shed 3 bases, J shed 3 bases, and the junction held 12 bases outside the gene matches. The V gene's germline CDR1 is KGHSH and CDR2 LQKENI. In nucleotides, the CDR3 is TGTGCCAGCTCACCTGTCCCGGGGACAGGGGGTTTGTACACTGAAGCTTTCTTT. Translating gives CASSPVPGTGGLYTEAFF.

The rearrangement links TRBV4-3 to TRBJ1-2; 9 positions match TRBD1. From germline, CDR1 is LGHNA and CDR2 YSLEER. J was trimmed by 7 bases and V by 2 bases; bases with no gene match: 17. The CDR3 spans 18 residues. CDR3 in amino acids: CASSQTFIWTGELAGYTF. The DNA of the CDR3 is TGCGCCAGCAGCCAAACTTTTATTTGGACAGGGGAATTAGCTGGCTACACCTTC.

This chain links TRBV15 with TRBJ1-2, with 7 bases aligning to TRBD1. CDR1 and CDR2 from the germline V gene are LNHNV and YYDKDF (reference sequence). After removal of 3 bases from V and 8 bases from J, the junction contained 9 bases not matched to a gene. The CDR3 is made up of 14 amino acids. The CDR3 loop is CATSSDRQGWGYTF. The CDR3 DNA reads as TGTGCCACCAGCAGCGACCGACAGGGTTGGGGCTACACCTTC.

CDR3 sequence (DNA): TGTGCCAGCAGCCCCACGGGGCCCCCTAACTATGGCTACACCTTC. Its translation is CASSPTGPPNYGYTF. V usage is TRBV4-2 and J usage is TRBJ1-2; TRBD1 might be the D (5 bases). Germline values: CDR1 LGHNA, CDR2 YNFKEQ. This CDR3 contains 15 residues. Trimming took off 4 bases at V and 0 bases at J, with 12 bases between the two ends.

The CDR3 loop is CASAPGPGNQPQHF. The CDR3 DNA sequence: TGCGCCAGCGCGCCAGGGCCCGGCAATCAGCCCCAGCATTTT. V and J are TRBV5-1 and TRBJ1-5; D is perhaps TRBD1 (5 bases). The V gene lost 7 bases and the J gene lost 2 bases, with 13 bases spanning the gap. CDR1 and CDR2 (germline): SGHRS, YFSETQ. This CDR3 contains 14 residues.

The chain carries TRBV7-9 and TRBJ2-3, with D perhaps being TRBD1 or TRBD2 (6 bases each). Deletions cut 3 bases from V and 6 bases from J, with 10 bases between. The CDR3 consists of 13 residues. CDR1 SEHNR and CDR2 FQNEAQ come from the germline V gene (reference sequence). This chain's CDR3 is CASSFGGRDTQYF. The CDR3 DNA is TGTGCCAGCAGCTTCGGGGGCCGGGATACGCAGTATTTT.

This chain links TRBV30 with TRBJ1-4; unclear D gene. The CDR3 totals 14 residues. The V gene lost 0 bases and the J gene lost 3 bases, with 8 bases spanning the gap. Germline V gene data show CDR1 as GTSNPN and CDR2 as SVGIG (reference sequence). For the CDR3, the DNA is TGTGCCTGGAGTGTACAGCGTTCTAATGAAAAACTGTTTTTT. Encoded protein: CAWSVQRSNEKLFF.

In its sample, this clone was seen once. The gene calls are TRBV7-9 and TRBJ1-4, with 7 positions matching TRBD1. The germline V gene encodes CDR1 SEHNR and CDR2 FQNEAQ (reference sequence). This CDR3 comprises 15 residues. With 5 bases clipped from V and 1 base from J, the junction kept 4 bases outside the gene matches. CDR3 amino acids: CASSPPGGTNEKLFF. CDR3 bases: TGTGCCAGCAGCCCACCAGGGGGAACTAATGAAAAACTGTTTTTT.

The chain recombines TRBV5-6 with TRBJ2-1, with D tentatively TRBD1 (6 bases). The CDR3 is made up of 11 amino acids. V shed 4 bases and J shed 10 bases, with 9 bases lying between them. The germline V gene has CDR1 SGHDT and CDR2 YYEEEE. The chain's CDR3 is CASSLGAEQFF. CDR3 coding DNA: TGTGCCAGCAGCCTGGGGGCGGAGCAGTTCTTC.

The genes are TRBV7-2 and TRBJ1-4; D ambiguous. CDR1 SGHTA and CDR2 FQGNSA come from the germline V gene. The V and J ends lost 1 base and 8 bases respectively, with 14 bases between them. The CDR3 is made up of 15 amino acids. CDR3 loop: CASSLVVQVGEKLFF. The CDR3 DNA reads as TGTGCCAGCAGCTTAGTGGTCCAGGTGGGGGAAAAACTGTTTTTT.

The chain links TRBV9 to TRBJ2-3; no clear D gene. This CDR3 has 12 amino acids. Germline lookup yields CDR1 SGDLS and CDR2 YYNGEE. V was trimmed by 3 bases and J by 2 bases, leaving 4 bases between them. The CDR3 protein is CASSGATDTQYF. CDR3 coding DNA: TGTGCCAGCAGCGGCGCCACAGATACGCAGTATTTT.

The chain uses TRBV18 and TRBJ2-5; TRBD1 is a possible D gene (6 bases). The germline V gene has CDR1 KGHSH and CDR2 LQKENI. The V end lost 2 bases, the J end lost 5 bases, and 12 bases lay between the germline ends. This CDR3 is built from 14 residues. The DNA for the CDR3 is TGTGCCAGCTCACCAAGAGGGGGAACGGAGACCCAGTACTTC. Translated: CASSPRGGTETQYF. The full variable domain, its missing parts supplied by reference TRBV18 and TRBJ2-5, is NAGVMQNPRHLVRRRGQEARLRCSPMKGHSHVYWYRQLPEEGLKFMVYLQKENIIDESGMPKERFSAEFPKEGPSILRIQQVVRGDSAAYFCASSPRGGTETQYFGPGTRLLVL.

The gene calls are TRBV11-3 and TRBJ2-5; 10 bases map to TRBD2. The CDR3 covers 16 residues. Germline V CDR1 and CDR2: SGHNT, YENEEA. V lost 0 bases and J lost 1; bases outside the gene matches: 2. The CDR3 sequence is CASSLDPSGGQETQYF. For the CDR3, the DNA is TGTGCCAGCAGCTTAGATCCTAGCGGGGGCCAAGAGACCCAGTACTTC.

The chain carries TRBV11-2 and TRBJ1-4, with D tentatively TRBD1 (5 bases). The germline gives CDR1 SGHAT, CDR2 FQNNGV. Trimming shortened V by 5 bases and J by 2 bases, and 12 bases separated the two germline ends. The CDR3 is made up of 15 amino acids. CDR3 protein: CASSPEGRTNEKLFF. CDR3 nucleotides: TGTGCCAGCAGCCCCGAGGGGAGGACTAATGAAAAACTGTTTTTT.

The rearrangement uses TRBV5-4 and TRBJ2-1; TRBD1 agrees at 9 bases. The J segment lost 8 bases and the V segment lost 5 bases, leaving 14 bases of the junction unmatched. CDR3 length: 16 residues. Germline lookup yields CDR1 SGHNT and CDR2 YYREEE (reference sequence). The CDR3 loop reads CASRPTSGQGGDEQFF. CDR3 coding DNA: TGTGCCAGCAGGCCAACTTCGGGACAGGGCGGCGATGAGCAGTTCTTC.

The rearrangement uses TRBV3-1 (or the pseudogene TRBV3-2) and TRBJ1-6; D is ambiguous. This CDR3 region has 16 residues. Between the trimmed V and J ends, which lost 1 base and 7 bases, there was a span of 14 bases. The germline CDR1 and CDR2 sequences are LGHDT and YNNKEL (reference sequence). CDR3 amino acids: CASSQVRSMGNSPLHF. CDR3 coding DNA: TGTGCCAGCAGCCAAGTCCGGTCGATGGGGAATTCACCCCTCCACTTT.

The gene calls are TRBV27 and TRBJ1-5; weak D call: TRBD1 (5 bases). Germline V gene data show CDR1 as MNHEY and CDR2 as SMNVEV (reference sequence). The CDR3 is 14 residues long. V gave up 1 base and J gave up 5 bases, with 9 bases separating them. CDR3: CASSLYQGYQPQHF. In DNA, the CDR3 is TGTGCCAGCAGTTTATATCAGGGATATCAGCCCCAGCATTTT.

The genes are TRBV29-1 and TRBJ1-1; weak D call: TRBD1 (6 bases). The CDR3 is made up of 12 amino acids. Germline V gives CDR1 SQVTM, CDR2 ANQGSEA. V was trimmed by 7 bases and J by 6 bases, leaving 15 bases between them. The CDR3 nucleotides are TGCAGCGGGGGACAAATGTCTTCTGAAGCTTTCTTT. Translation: CSGGQMSSEAFF. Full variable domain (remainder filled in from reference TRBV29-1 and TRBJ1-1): SAVISQKPSRDICQRGTSLTIQCQVDSQVTMMFWYRQQPGQSLTLIATANQGSEATYESGFVIDKFPISRPNLTFSTLTVSNMSPEDSSIYLCSGGQMSSEAFFGQGTRLTVV.

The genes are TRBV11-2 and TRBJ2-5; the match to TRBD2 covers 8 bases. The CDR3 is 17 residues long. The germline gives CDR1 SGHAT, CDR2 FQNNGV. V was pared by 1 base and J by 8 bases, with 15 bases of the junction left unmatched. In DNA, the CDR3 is TGTGCCAGCAGCTTAGCCCCTTTCACGGGAGGGGCGGGAACCCAGTACTTC. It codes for CASSLAPFTGGAGTQYF.

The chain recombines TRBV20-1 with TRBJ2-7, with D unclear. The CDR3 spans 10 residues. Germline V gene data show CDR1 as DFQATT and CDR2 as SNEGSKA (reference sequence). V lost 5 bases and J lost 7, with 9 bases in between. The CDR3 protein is CSASREEQYF. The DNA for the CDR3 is TGCAGTGCTTCGAGAGAGGAGCAGTACTTC.

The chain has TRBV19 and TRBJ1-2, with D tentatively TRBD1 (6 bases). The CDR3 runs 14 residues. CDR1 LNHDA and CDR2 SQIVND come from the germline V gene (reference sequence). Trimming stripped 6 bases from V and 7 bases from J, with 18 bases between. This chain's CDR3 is CASSTGQLTGGYTF. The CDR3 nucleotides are TGTGCCAGTAGCACCGGACAGCTCACGGGTGGCTACACCTTC.

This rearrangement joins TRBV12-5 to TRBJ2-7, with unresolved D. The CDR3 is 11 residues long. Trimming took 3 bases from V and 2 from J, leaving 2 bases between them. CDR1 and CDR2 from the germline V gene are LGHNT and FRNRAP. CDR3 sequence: CASGLTYEQYF. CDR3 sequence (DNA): TGTGCTAGTGGTTTAACCTACGAGCAGTACTTC.

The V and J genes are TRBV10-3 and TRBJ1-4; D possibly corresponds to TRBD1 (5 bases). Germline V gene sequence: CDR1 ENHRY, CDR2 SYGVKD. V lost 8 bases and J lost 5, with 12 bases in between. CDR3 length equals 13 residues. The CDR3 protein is CAIGGSANEKLFF. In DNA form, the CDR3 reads TGTGCCATCGGGGGATCGGCGAATGAAAAACTGTTTTTT.

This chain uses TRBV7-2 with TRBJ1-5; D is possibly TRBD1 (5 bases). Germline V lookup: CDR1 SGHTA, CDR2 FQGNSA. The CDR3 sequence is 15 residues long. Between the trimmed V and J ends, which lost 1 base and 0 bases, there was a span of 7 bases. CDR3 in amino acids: CASSLGGYSNQPQHF. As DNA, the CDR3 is TGTGCCAGCAGCTTAGGGGGGTATAGCAATCAGCCCCAGCATTTT.

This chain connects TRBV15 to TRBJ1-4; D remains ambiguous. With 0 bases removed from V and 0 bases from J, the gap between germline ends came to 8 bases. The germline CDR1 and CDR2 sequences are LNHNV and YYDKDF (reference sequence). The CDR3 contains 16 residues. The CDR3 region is CATSRDMGTTNEKLFF. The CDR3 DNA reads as TGTGCCACCAGCAGAGATATGGGGACAACTAATGAAAAACTGTTTTTT.

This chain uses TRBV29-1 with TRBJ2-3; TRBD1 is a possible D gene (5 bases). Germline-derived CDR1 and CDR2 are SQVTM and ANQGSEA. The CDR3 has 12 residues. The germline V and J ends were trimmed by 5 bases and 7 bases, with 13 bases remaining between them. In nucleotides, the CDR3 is TGCAGCGTTAGGGGCGGACCAAATACGCAGTATTTT. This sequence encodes CSVRGGPNTQYF.